Below, one TCR beta chain is given with its context. Antigen unknown. The V and J ends lost 0 bases and 7 bases respectively, with 10 bases between them. The germline CDR1 and CDR2 sequences are SGDLS and YYNGEE. This CDR3 has 14 residues. The data belong to a study of chemoradiotherapy in HPV16-positive cancers. Regarding the study as a whole: Candidate HPV-specific clones and E7-related TCR motifs grew in tumor during treatment. For HPV16-positive patients, expanding HPV-responsive T cells associated with longer recurrence-free survival.

Over chemoradiotherapy, repertoires were sampled more than once. Produced via immunoSEQ multiplex PCR; TCRdb's table is partial and in-frame only. The sample comprises 1,500 to 1,800 clones, roughly 80% of which are singletons, and around 8.5% rests with the top ten. The sample was tumor tissue, taken from a patient who underwent chemoradiotherapy. The source of this sequence is a human donor with HPV-associated anogenital cancer. The rearrangement links TRBV9 to TRBJ2-2, with a possible D match to TRBD2 (5 bases). CDR3 region: CASSVASGGGELFF. The DNA for the CDR3 is TGTGCCAGCAGCGTAGCATCCGGAGGCGGGGAGCTGTTTTTT.